The 9 T cell receptor beta chains below come from one sample, sequenced in a study of blood T cell repertoires in COVID-19 (dated by TCRdb to 2018 to 2021). The library relied on the immunoSEQ multiplex PCR assay. The table comes from immuneACCESS by way of TCRdb, which keeps in-frame sequences with V and J called. Part of the clones is missing from these tables; in studies checked, under half for an unresolved V gene and the rest for unknown reasons. For this sample the table gives roughly 150,000 clones, of which approximately 84% were detected only once. Around 8% of the sample comes from the top ten. Sequenced: peripheral blood. These TCRs come from an older woman with COVID-19, enrolled during active disease.

The V gene is TRBV11-2, the J gene TRBJ1-1, with D hard to call. The length of the CDR3 is 14 residues. Germline CDR1 reads SGHAT; CDR2 reads FQNNGV. Trimming removed 1 base from V and 6 bases from J, with 12 bases in between. CDR3 bases: TGTGCCAGCAGCTTAGTGGTGGCGCAGGCTGAAGCTTTCTTT. Encoded protein: CASSLVVAQAEAFF. The full variable domain, rest sourced from reference TRBV11-2 and TRBJ1-1, is EAGVAQSPRYKIIEKRQSVAFWCNPISGHATLYWYQQILGQGPKLLIQFQNNGVVDDSQLPKDRFSAERLKGVDSTLKIQPAKLEDSAVYLCASSLVVAQAEAFFGQGTRLTVV.

This clone has just one count. The chain carries TRBV6-6 and TRBJ2-5; D might be TRBD1 (6 bases). Germline V gene sequence: CDR1 MNHNY, CDR2 SVGAGI (reference sequence). Between the trimmed V and J ends, which lost 4 bases and 5 bases, there was a span of 14 bases. The CDR3 runs to 14 residues. This CDR3 reads CASSFTGGGETQYF. The CDR3, as DNA: TGTGCCAGCAGTTTCACTGGGGGCGGGGAGACCCAGTACTTC.

CDR3 protein: CATSDLVSSSYEQYV. The CDR3 nucleotides are TGTGCCACCAGTGATTTAGTATCCAGCTCCTACGAGCAGTACGTC. The rearrangement joins TRBV24-1 to TRBJ2-7; unclear D gene. Germline V gene lookup returns CDR1 KGHDR and CDR2 SFDVKD. V lost 1 base and J lost 0, with 9 bases in between. This CDR3 is 15 amino acids long.

The chain joins TRBV18 to TRBJ2-1, with TRBD1 identical over 9 bases. V trimming: 2 bases; J trimming: 6 bases; junction bases outside the gene matches: 8. The CDR3 is made up of 16 amino acids. Germline V lookup: CDR1 KGHSH, CDR2 LQKENI. DNA of the CDR3: TGTGCCAGCTCACCAAATGGGGACAGGGACCTCAATGAGCAGTTCTTC. This translates into CASSPNGDRDLNEQFF.

The gene calls are TRBV9 and TRBJ1-2; maybe TRBD1 (5 bases). The CDR3 runs to 14 residues. Germline CDR1 is SGDLS and CDR2 is YYNGEE. Between the trimmed V and J ends, which lost 1 base and 3 bases, there was a span of 10 bases. CDR3 DNA: TGTGCCAGCAGCGTACAGGGTAAGGACTATGGCTACACCTTC. It codes for CASSVQGKDYGYTF.

The chain is built from TRBV10-3 and TRBJ1-5, with D hard to call. V dropped 7 bases and J dropped 0 bases, with 13 bases sitting between them. The CDR3 is 15 residues long. Germline-derived CDR1 and CDR2 are ENHRY and SYGVKD. The CDR3 sequence is CAIKGDGDSNQPQHF. As DNA, the CDR3 is TGTGCCATCAAAGGAGACGGTGATAGCAATCAGCCCCAGCATTTT.

The CDR3 DNA sequence: TGTGCCACCAGTTCGGGGGGCTTATCGAGCACAGATACGCAGTATTTT. Amino acid sequence: CATSSGGLSSTDTQYF. The chain employs TRBV24-1 and TRBJ2-3, with D possibly being TRBD2 (7 bases). The germline CDR1 and CDR2 sequences are KGHDR and SFDVKD. The CDR3 runs 16 residues. Deletions cut 6 bases from V and 0 bases from J, with 15 bases between.

This chain connects TRBV9 to TRBJ2-2; a weak D match, TRBD1 (6 bases). The CDR3 loop spans 14 amino acids. CDR1 SGDLS and CDR2 YYNGEE come from the germline V gene. V was trimmed by 4 bases and J by 7 bases, leaving 14 bases between them. This CDR3 reads CASSPQQGIGELFF. The DNA for the CDR3 is TGTGCCAGCAGCCCTCAACAGGGAATCGGGGAGCTGTTTTTT.

V usage is TRBV18 and J usage is TRBJ2-1, with D possibly matching TRBD2 (5 bases). V dropped 2 bases and J dropped 6 bases, with 11 bases sitting between them. Per germline, CDR1 KGHSH and CDR2 LQKENI. The CDR3 loop spans 14 amino acids. DNA for the CDR3: TGTGCCAGCTCACCAGAGGGTTTGGGCAATGAGCAGTTCTTC. This codes for CASSPEGLGNEQFF.